The 2 T cell receptor beta chains below come from one sample, sequenced in a study of PD-1 blockade in classical Hodgkin lymphoma. The table came from immunoSEQ multiplex PCR; TCRdb's copy has only in-frame clones and leaves some out. The table shows nearly 25,000 clones, with 80% to 85% occurring only once. Each of the patients experienced relapse following autologous stem cell transplantation, and their brentuximab vedotin exposure differed. Magnetic negative selection of thawed PBMCs was the method by which CD4+ T cells were purified. Here the sequenced sample was CD4+ T cells from blood, taken at baseline. The receptors come from a human donor with classical Hodgkin lymphoma.

The V gene is TRBV11-1, the J gene TRBJ1-3; the D is unclear. Germline V gene data show CDR1 as SGHAT and CDR2 as FQDESV (reference sequence). With 8 bases removed from V and 2 bases from J, the gap between germline ends came to 13 bases. This CDR3 spans 14 amino acids. The CDR3 DNA reads TGTGCCAGCGAGACTCGGGAGGCTGGAAACACCATATATTTT. Protein: CASETREAGNTIYF. Variable domain in full (rest from reference TRBV11-1 and TRBJ1-3): EAEVAQSPRYKITEKSQAVAFWCDPISGHATLYWYRQILGQGPELLVQFQDESVVDDSQLPKDRFSAERLKGVDSTLKIQPAELGDSAMYLCASETREAGNTIYFGEGSWLTVV.

The CDR3 protein is CASSSGAAGANVLTF. The CDR3 DNA sequence: TGCGCCAGCAGCTCCGGGGCCGCTGGGGCCAACGTCCTGACTTTC. This chain connects TRBV5-1 to TRBJ2-6; the D gene could be TRBD1 or TRBD2 (5 bases each). V dropped 3 bases and J dropped 2 bases, with 9 bases sitting between them. The germline gives CDR1 SGHRS, CDR2 YFSETQ. The length of the CDR3 is 15 residues.